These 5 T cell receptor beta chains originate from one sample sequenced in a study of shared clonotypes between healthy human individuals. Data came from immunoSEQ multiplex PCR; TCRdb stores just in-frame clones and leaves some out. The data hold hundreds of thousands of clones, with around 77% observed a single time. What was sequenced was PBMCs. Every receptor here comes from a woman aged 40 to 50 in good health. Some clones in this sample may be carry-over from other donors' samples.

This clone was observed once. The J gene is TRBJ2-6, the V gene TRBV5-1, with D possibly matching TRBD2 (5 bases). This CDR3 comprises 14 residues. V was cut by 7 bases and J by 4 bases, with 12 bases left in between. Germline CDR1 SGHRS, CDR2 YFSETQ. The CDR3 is CASSGNSGANVLTF. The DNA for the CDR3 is TGCGCCAGCTCGGGAAACTCGGGGGCCAACGTCCTGACTTTC.

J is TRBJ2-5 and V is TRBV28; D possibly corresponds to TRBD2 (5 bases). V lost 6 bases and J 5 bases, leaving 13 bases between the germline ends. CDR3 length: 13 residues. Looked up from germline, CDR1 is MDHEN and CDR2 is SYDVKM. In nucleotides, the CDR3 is TGTGCCAGCAGCTCATCGGGGTGGGAGACCCAGTACTTC. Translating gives CASSSSGWETQYF.

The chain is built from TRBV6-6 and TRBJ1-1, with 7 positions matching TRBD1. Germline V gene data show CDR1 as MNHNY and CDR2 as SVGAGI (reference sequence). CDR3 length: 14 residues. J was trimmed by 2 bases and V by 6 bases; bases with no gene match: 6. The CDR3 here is CASRRDSLNTEAFF. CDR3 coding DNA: TGTGCCAGCAGAAGGGACAGCCTAAACACTGAAGCTTTCTTT.

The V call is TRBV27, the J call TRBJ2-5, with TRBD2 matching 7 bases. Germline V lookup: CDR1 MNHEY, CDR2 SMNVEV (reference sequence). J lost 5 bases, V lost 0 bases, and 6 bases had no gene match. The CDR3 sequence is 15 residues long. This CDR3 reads CASSLSGLGGETQYF. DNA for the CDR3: TGTGCCAGCAGTTTATCGGGCCTGGGGGGGGAGACCCAGTACTTC.

The CDR3 region is CASSPRTGTGELFF. DNA of the CDR3: TGTGCCAGCAGCCCGAGGACAGGGACCGGGGAGCTGTTTTTT. The J gene is TRBJ2-2, the V gene TRBV6-4; 8 bases line up with TRBD1. Germline CDR1 and CDR2: MRHNA and SNTAGT. The CDR3 runs 14 residues. The J segment lost 5 bases and the V segment lost 6 bases, leaving 5 bases of the junction unmatched.